One and the same sample provided the 14 T cell receptor beta chains below, sequenced in a study of CXCR3-negative and CXCR3-positive naive CD8 T cells. Findings and limits, study-wide: Naive cells positive for CXCR3 carried more hydrophobic TRB CDR3s than CXCR3-negative ones.

What these receptors recognize is not known. 5' RACE with UMI labels generated the TRB cDNA libraries. From the 5' RACE reads, TCRdb lists one entry per CDR3 protein and no DNA. The sample is made up of some 140,000 distinct CDR3 sequences, and the top ten hold 0.41% of it. The sequenced sample was naive CXCR3+ CD8+ T cells from blood. Subset of the sample: CD45RO-CCR7+CD27+CD95- naive CD8+ T cells expressing CXCR3 (TNR3+). The receptors shown here come from a human donor in good health. Some clones in this sample may be carry-over from other donors' samples.

The rearrangement joins TRBV7-2 to TRBJ2-3. The CDR3 consists of 14 residues. Germline V gives CDR1 SGHTA, CDR2 FQGNSA. The CDR3 protein is CASSLRPIRATQYF. The variable domain in full, completed from reference TRBV7-2 and TRBJ2-3, reads GAGVSQSPSNKVTEKGKDVELRCDPISGHTALYWYRQSLGQGLEFLIYFQGNSAPDKSGLPSDRFSAERTGGSVSTLTIQRTQQEDSAVYLCASSLRPIRATQYFGPGTRLTVL.

This sequence joins TRBV12-3 or TRBV12-4 and TRBJ2-1; TCRdb's D gene call, TRBD1, goes unchecked for lack of DNA. The CDR3 length is 14 residues. Here the CDR3 reads CASSLMGAGNEQFF.

The chain carries TRBV29-1 and TRBJ2-7; TCRdb's D call, TRBD1, is unchecked because there is no DNA. Germline V gives CDR1 SQVTM, CDR2 ANQGSEA. The CDR3 is 15 amino acids. The CDR3 sequence is CSVSRADRAHYEQYF.

The V call is TRBV24-1, the J call TRBJ1-2. Germline V gene sequence: CDR1 KGHDR, CDR2 SFDVKD. CDR3 length: 15 amino acids. The CDR3 sequence is CATIGARRDNYGYTF.

This chain uses TRBV13 with TRBJ2-5. The CDR3 has 15 residues. The V gene's germline CDR1 is PRHDT and CDR2 FYEKMQ (reference sequence). The chain's CDR3 is CASSLVRGIGETQYF.

V usage is TRBV2 and J usage is TRBJ2-2. In germline, CDR1 is SNHLY, CDR2 FYNNEI. CDR3 length equals 14 residues. The CDR3 loop is CASSELVNTGELFF.

The V and J genes are TRBV6-5 and TRBJ2-1. CDR1 and CDR2 (germline): MNHEY, SVGAGI. This CDR3 region has 13 residues. The CDR3 is CASRTQHWSEQFF.

This rearrangement joins TRBV4-2 to TRBJ1-1; as DNA is missing, the TRBD1 call by TCRdb cannot be tested. The germline V gene has CDR1 LGHNA and CDR2 YNFKEQ. This CDR3 has 18 amino acids. CDR3 loop: CASSQDFIQGGLRTEAFF.

The chain links TRBV9 to TRBJ1-1; TCRdb picks TRBD1, but there is no DNA to check that call. CDR3 length: 13 amino acids. Germline V CDR1 and CDR2: SGDLS, YYNGEE. This CDR3 is CASSAGGRTEAFF.

The rearrangement joins TRBV7-9 to TRBJ2-1; TCRdb's D gene call, TRBD2, goes unchecked for lack of DNA. The CDR3 length is 17 residues. Looked up from germline, CDR1 is SEHNR and CDR2 is FQNEAQ (reference sequence). The CDR3 spells CASSLAGGVGIYNEQFF. The full variable domain, rest sourced from reference TRBV7-9 and TRBJ2-1, is DTGVSQNPRHKITKRGQNVTFRCDPISEHNRLYWYRQTLGQGPEFLTYFQNEAQLEKSRLLSDRFSAERPKGSFSTLEIQRTEQGDSAMYLCASSLAGGVGIYNEQFFGPGTRLTVL.

The V gene is TRBV7-2, the J gene TRBJ1-5. This CDR3 region has 14 residues. Germline CDR1 and CDR2: SGHTA and FQGNSA. Here the CDR3 reads CASSLWAVNQPQHF.

CDR3 protein: CATSTGTGAYEQYF. The chain has TRBV15 and TRBJ2-7; absent DNA, TCRdb's TRBD1 call cannot be checked. The CDR3 is 14 amino acids. The germline gives CDR1 LNHNV, CDR2 YYDKDF (reference sequence).

Here the CDR3 reads CASSLPGGTEAFF. V usage is TRBV27 and J usage is TRBJ1-1; TCRdb's D gene call, TRBD1, goes unchecked for lack of DNA. The germline V gene encodes CDR1 MNHEY and CDR2 SMNVEV (reference sequence). This CDR3 spans 13 amino acids.

The chain carries TRBV6-5 and TRBJ2-7; TCRdb calls TRBD2, which cannot be checked without DNA. The CDR3 runs 15 residues. The germline V gene encodes CDR1 MNHEY and CDR2 SVGAGI. The CDR3 reads CASSYVLAGNYEQYF.